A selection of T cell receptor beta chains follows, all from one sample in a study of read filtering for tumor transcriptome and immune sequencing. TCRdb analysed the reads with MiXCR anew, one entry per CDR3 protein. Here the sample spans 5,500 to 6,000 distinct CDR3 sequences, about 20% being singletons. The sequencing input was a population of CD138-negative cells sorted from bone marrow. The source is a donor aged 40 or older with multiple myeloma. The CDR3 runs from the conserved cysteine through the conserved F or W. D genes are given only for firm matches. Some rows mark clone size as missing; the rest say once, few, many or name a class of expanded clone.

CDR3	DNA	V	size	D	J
CASSRGGITADTQYF	TGTGCCAGCAGTCGGGGAGGGATTACAGCAGATACGCAGTATTTT	TRBV6-1	-	TRBD2	TRBJ2-3
CASSRRTIPPRNEQFF	TGTGCCAGCAGCCGTCGGACTATCCCCCCCCGGAATGAGCAGTTCTTC	TRBV12-3/TRBV12-4	medium-sized	-	TRBJ2-1
CVSSSGTSGDTQYF	TGTGTCAGCAGCTCAGGGACTAGCGGGGATACGCAGTATTTT	TRBV12-3/TRBV12-4	-	TRBD2	TRBJ2-3
CASSLERNTVASF	TGTGCCAGCAGCTTAGAACGGAACACTGTAGCTTCCTTT	TRBV7-8	-	-	TRBJ1-1
CSAGYNEQFF	TGCAGCGCAGGGTACAATGAGCAGTTCTTC	TRBV29-1	medium-sized	-	TRBJ2-1
CASTRAGQITDTQYF	TGTGCCAGCACGAGGGCGGGCCAGATCACAGATACGCAGTATTTT	TRBV7-3	few	-	TRBJ2-3
CASTLREGQEIQYF	TGTGCCAGCACCTTGAGGGAGGGCCAAGAGATCCAGTACTTC	TRBV7-2	-	TRBD2	TRBJ2-5
CANSSTGFNEQFF	TGTGCCAACAGCTCTACAGGGTTCAATGAGCAGTTCTTC	TRBV28	-	-	TRBJ2-1
CASSARGDDNYNEQFF	TGTGCCAGCAGTGCTCGGGGGGACGACAACTACAATGAGCAGTTCTTC	TRBV9	few	TRBD2	TRBJ2-1
CATSGFGRAETQYF	TGTGCCACCAGTGGTTTCGGCAGGGCCGAGACCCAGTACTTC	TRBV24-1	-	-	TRBJ2-5
CASSLAAYQETQYF	TGTGCCAGCAGCTTGGCGGCCTACCAAGAGACCCAGTACTTC	TRBV5-6	many	-	TRBJ2-5
CASSPKTSHYTDTQYF	TGCGCCAGCAGCCCGAAGACTAGTCACTACACAGATACGCAGTATTTT	TRBV5-1	many	-	TRBJ2-3
CASSQGLAGANTGELFF	TGCGCCAGCAGCCAGGGACTAGCGGGTGCGAACACCGGGGAGCTGTTTTTT	TRBV4-1	medium-sized	TRBD2	TRBJ2-2
CSADGGANTGELFF	TGCAGTGCTGATGGAGGCGCGAACACCGGGGAGCTGTTTTTT	TRBV20-1	many	-	TRBJ2-2
CASSIGGTGDTGELFF	TGTGCCAGCAGTATAGGCGGGACAGGGGACACCGGGGAGCTGTTTTTT	TRBV7-3	medium-sized	TRBD1	TRBJ2-2
CASSPDGSNQPQHF	TGTGCCAGCAGCCCGGACGGTAGCAATCAGCCCCAGCATTTT	TRBV7-9	many	-	TRBJ1-5
CASSIEGQGQYF	TGTGCCAGTAGTATAGAGGGCCAGGGACAGTACTTC	TRBV19	many	-	TRBJ2-7
CASSLGLAGGYSTDTQYF	TGTGCCAGCAGCCTAGGACTAGCGGGAGGATATAGCACAGATACGCAGTATTTT	TRBV5-4	many	TRBD2	TRBJ2-3
CASSPGQVDGYTF	TGTGCCAGTAGCCCGGGACAGGTGGATGGCTACACCTTC	TRBV19	many	TRBD1	TRBJ1-2
CASSPNEQGRYGYTF	TGTGCCAGCTCACCGAACGAACAGGGTCGGTATGGCTACACCTTC	TRBV18	many	-	TRBJ1-2
CASGLNYRGLAYGHTF	TGTGCTAGTGGCTTAAACTACAGGGGGCTCGCCTATGGCCACACCTTC	TRBV12-5	-	TRBD1	TRBJ1-2
CSVLEELESYGYTF	TGCAGCGTCCTAGAAGAATTAGAAAGCTATGGCTACACCTTC	TRBV29-1	medium-sized	-	TRBJ1-2
CASSRQGNPPPEQYF	TGTGCCAGCAGTCGCCAGGGGAACCCCCCCCCCGAGCAGTACTTC	TRBV28	many	-	TRBJ2-7
CGAVAGLSSYNERFF	TGCGGTGCTGTAGCGGGACTAAGCTCCTACAATGAGCGGTTCTTC	TRBV20-1	-	TRBD2	TRBJ2-1
CATSDLGTGLGEQFF	TGTGCCACCAGTGATTTAGGGACAGGGTTGGGTGAGCAGTTCTTC	TRBV24-1	medium-sized	TRBD1	TRBJ2-1
CASLSGARYNEQFF	TGTGCCAGCCTATCAGGAGCGCGTTACAATGAGCAGTTCTTC	TRBV2	medium-sized	-	TRBJ2-1
CSVRGSNTGELFF	TGCAGTGTCAGGGGATCGAACACCGGGGAGCTGTTTTTT	TRBV20-1	many	-	TRBJ2-2
CASSQDSGGLKAGGYTF	TGCGCCAGCAGCCAAGATTCAGGGGGTCTCAAGGCGGGAGGCTACACCTTC	TRBV4-1	many	TRBD1	TRBJ1-2
CASSPGPNTEAFF	TGTGCCAGCTCACCAGGCCCGAACACTGAAGCTTTCTTT	TRBV18	many	-	TRBJ1-1
CARSQAGVLPYNEQFF	TGTGCCAGAAGCCAAGCTGGGGTCCTCCCCTACAATGAGCAGTTCTTC	TRBV3-1	many	-	TRBJ2-1
CASSEGTGGHYNEQFF	TGTGCCAGTAGCGAGGGTACAGGGGGCCACTACAATGAGCAGTTCTTC	TRBV19	many	TRBD1	TRBJ2-1
CASSPDVGYEQYF	TGTGCCAGCAGCCCGGACGTTGGATACGAGCAGTACTTC	TRBV5-4	many	-	TRBJ2-7
CASGEYTPGHRQYF	TGTGCCAGCGGTGAATACACTCCGGGACATAGGCAGTACTTC	TRBV2	-	-	TRBJ2-7
CASNRSFGEQFF	TGTGCCAGCAACAGGAGCTTCGGTGAGCAGTTCTTC	TRBV13	once	-	TRBJ2-1
CASSPGTVQETQYF	TGTGCCAGCAGCCCAGGGACAGTACAAGAGACCCAGTACTTC	TRBV11-2	few	TRBD1	TRBJ2-5
CASSVSNWDTEAFF	TGTGCCAGCAGCGTTAGCAACTGGGACACTGAAGCTTTCTTT	TRBV9	many	-	TRBJ1-1
CASRFNRLRDTQCF	TGTGCCAGCAGATTTAACAGACTGAGAGATACGCAGTGTTTT	TRBV28	-	-	TRBJ2-3
CSASVGAGANVLTF	TGCAGTGCTAGTGTGGGAGCTGGGGCCAACGTCCTGACTTTC	TRBV20-1	medium-sized	-	TRBJ2-6
CASSYQDSTDTQYF	TGTGCCAGCAGTTACCAAGACAGCACAGATACGCAGTATTTT	TRBV6-5	-	-	TRBJ2-3
CATSSPRDAGRPQHF	TGTGCCACCAGCAGTCCCCGGGACGCCGGTAGGCCCCAGCATTTT	TRBV15	many	-	TRBJ1-5
CASSFGGNQPQHF	TGTGCCAGCAGTTTCGGGGGGAATCAGCCCCAGCATTTT	TRBV27	many	-	TRBJ1-5
CASSEGARQPQHF	TGCGCCAGCAGTGAGGGGGCTCGGCAGCCCCAGCATTTT	TRBV10-2	medium-sized	-	TRBJ1-5
CATSAPTNTGELFF	TGTGCCACCAGTGCCCCGACTAACACCGGGGAGCTGTTTTTT	TRBV24-1	-	-	TRBJ2-2
CASSGTSGAAGELFF	TGTGCCAGCAGCGGGACTAGCGGGGCGGCCGGGGAGCTGTTTTTT	TRBV7-8	medium-sized	TRBD2	TRBJ2-2
CASSTGLATWEQYF	TGTGCCAGCAGCACGGGACTAGCGACGTGGGAGCAGTACTTC	TRBV7-9	many	TRBD2	TRBJ2-7
CASYEGENYNKQFF	TGTGCCAGCTACGAAGGGGAGAACTACAATAAGCAGTTCTTC	TRBV28	-	-	TRBJ2-1
CASLPGNSGELFF	TGTGCCAGCTTACCAGGGAACAGCGGGGAGCTGTTTTTT	TRBV18	few	-	TRBJ2-2
CASSDGTKLFF	TGCGCCAGCAGTGACGGGACGAAGCTGTTTTTT	TRBV10-1	medium-sized	-	TRBJ2-2
CASSDIRLPGANVLTF	TGCGCCAGCAGTGATATTCGATTACCTGGGGCCAACGTCCTGACTTTC	TRBV10-2	many	-	TRBJ2-6
CASSLRGGTSGSGEQFF	TGTGCCAGCAGTTTACGGGGGGGGACTAGCGGGAGTGGTGAGCAGTTCTTC	TRBV12-3/TRBV12-4	medium-sized	TRBD2	TRBJ2-1
CSAGYLGGAGTEVFF	TGCAGTGCTGGTTACCTTGGGGGCGCGGGGACTGAAGTTTTCTTT	TRBV20-1	-	-	TRBJ1-1
CASSFPRREPSYEQYF	TGTGCCAGCAGTTTTCCCCGGAGGGAACCCTCCTACGAGCAGTACTTC	TRBV28	medium-sized	-	TRBJ2-7
CSVEQGREETQYF	TGCAGCGTCGAACAGGGGCGGGAAGAGACCCAGTACTTC	TRBV29-1	medium-sized	TRBD1	TRBJ2-5
CASSSPSRGALQETQYF	TGTGCCAGCAGTTCTCCTTCGCGGGGAGCACTCCAAGAGACCCAGTACTTC	TRBV28	medium-sized	-	TRBJ2-5
CSARSGTATEAFF	TGCAGTGCTAGATCTGGGACAGCCACTGAAGCTTTCTTT	TRBV20-1	many	TRBD1	TRBJ1-1
CASSLFGRKNYGYTF	TGTGCCAGCAGCTTGTTTGGCCGGAAAAACTATGGCTACACCTTC	TRBV5-4	-	-	TRBJ1-2
CASSEYGSLNTEAFF	TGTGCCAGCAGTGAATACGGCAGTTTGAACACTGAAGCTTTCTTT	TRBV2	many	-	TRBJ1-1
CASRDGASSGNTIYF	TGTGCCAGCAGGGACGGGGCGTCCTCTGGAAACACCATATATTTT	TRBV6-2/TRBV6-3	many	-	TRBJ1-3
CSANGLVVGTDTQYF	TGCAGTGCTAACGGACTAGTGGTGGGCACAGATACGCAGTATTTT	TRBV20-1	many	TRBD2	TRBJ2-3